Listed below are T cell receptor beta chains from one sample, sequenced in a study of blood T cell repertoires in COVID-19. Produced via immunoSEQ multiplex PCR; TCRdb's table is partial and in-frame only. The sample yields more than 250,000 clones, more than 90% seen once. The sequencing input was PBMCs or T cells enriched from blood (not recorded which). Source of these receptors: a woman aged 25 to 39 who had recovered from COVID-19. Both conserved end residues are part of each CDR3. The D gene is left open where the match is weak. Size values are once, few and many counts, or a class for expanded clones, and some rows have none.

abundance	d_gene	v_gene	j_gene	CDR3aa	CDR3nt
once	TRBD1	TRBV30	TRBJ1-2	CASRQGAQMNGYTF	TGTGCCTCGAGACAGGGGGCGCAAATGAATGGCTACACCTTC
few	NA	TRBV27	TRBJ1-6	CASSSQDISPLHF	TGTGCCAGCAGTTCTCAGGACATTTCACCCCTCCACTTT
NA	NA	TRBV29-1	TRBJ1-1	CSVKQGAAMNTEAFF	TGCAGCGTTAAACAGGGCGCCGCTATGAACACTGAAGCTTTCTTT
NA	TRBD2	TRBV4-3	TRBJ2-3	CASSQRAGATDTQYF	TGCGCCAGCAGCCAACGAGCGGGAGCCACAGATACGCAGTATTTT
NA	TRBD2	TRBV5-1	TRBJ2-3	CASSLKLAGGQDTQYF	TGCGCCAGCAGCTTGAAGCTAGCGGGGGGGCAAGATACGCAGTATTTT
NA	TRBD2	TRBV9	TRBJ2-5	CASSVGSSGGHTQETQYF	TGTGCCAGCAGCGTCGGGTCTAGCGGGGGGCACACCCAAGAGACCCAGTACTTC
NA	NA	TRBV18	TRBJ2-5	CASSLGLAETQYF	TGTGCCAGCTCACTAGGACTCGCGGAGACCCAGTACTTC
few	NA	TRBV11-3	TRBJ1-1	CASSLEGWGRVNTEAFF	TGTGCCAGCAGCTTAGAGGGGTGGGGCAGGGTGAACACTGAAGCTTTCTTT
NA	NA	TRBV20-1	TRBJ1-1	CSALSLTEAFF	TGCAGTGCGCTGAGCCTAACTGAAGCTTTCTTT
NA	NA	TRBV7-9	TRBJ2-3	CASPVEDTQYF	TGTGCCAGCCCGGTTGAGGATACGCAGTATTTT
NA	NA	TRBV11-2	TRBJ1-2	CASRAPGNYGYTF	TGTGCCAGCAGAGCGCCCGGGAACTATGGCTACACCTTC
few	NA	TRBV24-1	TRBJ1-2	CATSRGGPNYGYTF	TGTGCCACCAGTAGAGGGGGACCTAACTATGGCTACACCTTC
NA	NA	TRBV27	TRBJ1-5	CASSRQANQPQHF	TGTGCCAGCAGCCGACAGGCCAATCAGCCCCAGCATTTT
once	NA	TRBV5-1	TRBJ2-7	CASSPGVDYEQYF	TGCGCCAGCAGCCCGGGGGTGGACTACGAGCAGTACTTC
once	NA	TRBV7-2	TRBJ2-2	CASSRTVGAGELFF	TGTGCCAGCAGCCGTACAGTGGGTGCCGGGGAGCTGTTTTTT
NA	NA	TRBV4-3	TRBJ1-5	CASSQTRGVQPQHF	TGCGCCAGCAGCCAAACTCGGGGTGTTCAGCCCCAGCATTTT
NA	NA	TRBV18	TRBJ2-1	CASSPGDEQFF	TGTGCCAGCTCACCTGGAGATGAGCAGTTCTTC
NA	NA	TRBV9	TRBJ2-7	CASSVSPSAGSGEQYF	TGTGCCAGCAGCGTTTCCCCCTCTGCGGGTTCGGGGGAGCAGTACTTC
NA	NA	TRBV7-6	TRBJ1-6	CASSLALTHSSPSPLHF	TGTGCCAGCAGCTTAGCCCTCACACACAGCTCCCCTTCACCCCTCCACTTT
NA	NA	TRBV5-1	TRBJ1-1	CASSGTGPGSEAFF	TGCGCCAGCAGTGGAACAGGGCCGGGGTCTGAAGCTTTCTTT
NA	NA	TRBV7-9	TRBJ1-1	CASSLAPGTSNTEAFF	TGTGCCAGCAGCTTAGCACCAGGGACATCGAACACTGAAGCTTTCTTT
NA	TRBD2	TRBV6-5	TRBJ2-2	CASTPGGAGGELFF	TGTGCCAGCACCCCCGGGGGGGCGGGCGGGGAGCTGTTTTTT
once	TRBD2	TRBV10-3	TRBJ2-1	CAISESVAGVNEQFF	TGTGCCATCAGTGAGTCGGTAGCGGGAGTTAATGAGCAGTTCTTC
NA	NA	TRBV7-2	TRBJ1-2	CASSSRGTNYGYTF	TGTGCCAGCAGCTCCAGGGGAACCAACTATGGCTACACCTTC
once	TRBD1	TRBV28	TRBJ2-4	CASSLRQGAKNIQYF	TGTGCCAGCAGTTTAAGACAGGGGGCCAAAAACATTCAGTACTTC
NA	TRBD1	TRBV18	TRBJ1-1	CASSPLDREEAFF	TGTGCCAGCTCCCCCCTAGACAGGGAAGAAGCTTTCTTT
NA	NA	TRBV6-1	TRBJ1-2	CASSEQGYGNYGYTF	TGTGCCAGCAGTGAACAGGGCTATGGAAACTATGGCTACACCTTC
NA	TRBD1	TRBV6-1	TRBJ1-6	CASSETGTSPLHF	TGTGCCAGCAGTGAGACAGGGACTTCACCCCTCCACTTT
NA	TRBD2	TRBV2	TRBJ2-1	CASSTLLAGGPNNEQFF	TGTGCCAGCAGCACACTTTTAGCGGGAGGGCCCAACAATGAGCAGTTCTTC
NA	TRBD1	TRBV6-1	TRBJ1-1	CASSDNRGVNTEAFF	TGTGCCAGCAGTGACAACAGGGGGGTGAACACTGAAGCTTTCTTT